This passage covers 30 T cell receptor beta chains from one sample sequenced in a study of metastatic and nonmetastatic thyroid tumors. Until they underwent thyroid surgery, no patient had received any treatment. Using MiXCR, TCRdb re-called clones from the PCR reads. The profile covers over 45,000 clones, with approximately 24% appearing a single time and about 3.8% taken by the ten largest. Specimen: blood. These receptors were collected from a male donor with papillary thyroid cancer or a benign thyroid nodule (not recorded which). Some clones in this sample may be carry-over from other donors' samples.

This clone has ten or more counts. The CDR3 DNA is TGTGCCAGCAGTTTCCGGGGGAGGGTAACCGGGGAGCTGTTTTTT. Its protein product is CASSFRGRVTGELFF. V and J are TRBV12-3 or TRBV12-4 and TRBJ2-2, with TRBD2 identical over 7 bases. The CDR3 spans 15 residues. Losses at the gene ends were 3 bases for V and 5 bases for J; bases not matched to a gene: 6.

In its sample, this clone was seen many times. The chain joins TRBV5-1 to TRBJ2-7; possible D gene TRBD1, 6 bases. The germline CDR1 and CDR2 sequences are SGHRS and YFSETQ. The CDR3 loop spans 13 amino acids. The ends were cut back, 5 bases at V and 2 bases at J, with 11 bases in the middle. CDR3 region: CASRMGAAYEQYF. The CDR3 DNA reads as TGCGCCAGCAGAATGGGGGCGGCCTACGAGCAGTACTTC.

This clone appeared many times. The chain combines TRBV7-3 with TRBJ2-2, with a tentative D call TRBD1 (6 bases). This CDR3 has 13 amino acids. Trimming left V 8 bases short and J 3 bases short, with 10 bases between. Germline assignment: CDR1 SGHTA and CDR2 FQGTGA. The chain's CDR3 is CASRDTYTGELFF. The CDR3 nucleotides are TGTGCCAGCCGGGACACCTACACCGGGGAGCTGTTTTTT.

This clone has ten or more counts. V is TRBV7-6 and J is TRBJ1-1; 9 bases fit TRBD1. Trimming took 4 bases from V and 14 from J; bases not matched to a gene: 11. Germline CDR1 reads SGHVS; CDR2 reads FNYEAQ. The CDR3 contains 13 residues. The CDR3 sequence is CASSSTGGAGQFF. CDR3 DNA: TGTGCCAGCAGCTCAACAGGGGGCGCGGGTCAGTTCTTT.

Remarks on this clone: Given a much more abundant clone one base away, this may be a read error. J is TRBJ2-7 and V is TRBV25-1; D ambiguous. The germline CDR1 and CDR2 sequences are MGHDK and SYGVNS. The V end was cut by 4 bases, the J end by 5 bases, with 12 bases between. The CDR3 totals 13 residues. For the CDR3, the DNA is TGTGCCAGCAGTGCCCCTCCCCGGAACGAGCAGTACTTC. Translation gives CASSAPPRNEQYF.

This clone was counted ten times or more. The V gene is TRBV9, the J gene TRBJ2-5, with TRBD2 as a possible D gene (7 bases). Trimming stripped 4 bases from V and 5 bases from J, with 21 bases between. Germline CDR1 and CDR2: SGDLS and YYNGEE. The CDR3 covers 16 residues. The CDR3 is CASSPEGGAIQETQYF. The CDR3 nucleotides are TGTGCCAGCAGCCCAGAAGGGGGGGCGATTCAGGAGACCCAGTACTTC. Full variable domain (outside the CDR3, taken from reference TRBV9 and TRBJ2-5): DSGVTQTPKHLITATGQRVTLRCSPRSGDLSVYWYQQSLDQGLQFLIQYYNGEERAKGNILERFSAQQFPDLHSELNLSSLELGDSALYFCASSPEGGAIQETQYFGPGTRLLVL.

The rearrangement uses TRBV11-2 and TRBJ2-7; maybe TRBD2 (5 bases). This CDR3 has 12 residues. Trimming took off 5 bases at V and 4 bases at J, with 9 bases between the two ends. Looked up from germline, CDR1 is SGHAT and CDR2 is FQNNGV. CDR3 bases: TGTGCCAGCAGCCCAGACTATTACGAGCAGTACTTC. Its protein product is CASSPDYYEQYF. The full variable domain, completed using reference TRBV11-2 and TRBJ2-7, is EAGVAQSPRYKIIEKRQSVAFWCNPISGHATLYWYQQILGQGPKLLIQFQNNGVVDDSQLPKDRFSAERLKGVDSTLKIQPAKLEDSAVYLCASSPDYYEQYFGPGTRLTVT.

The table lists this clone with many counts. V and J are TRBV18 and TRBJ1-1; TRBD1 agrees at 7 bases. This CDR3 contains 14 residues. Losses at the gene ends were 4 bases for V and 2 bases for J; bases not matched to a gene: 4. Germline-derived CDR1 and CDR2 are KGHSH and LQKENI. The CDR3 spells CASSQGAGNTEAFF. In DNA, the CDR3 is TGTGCCAGCTCACAGGGGGCGGGAAACACTGAAGCTTTCTTT.

This clone occurred many times. The V call is TRBV27, the J call TRBJ1-5; 7 bases are shared with TRBD1. The CDR3 is 14 amino acids. Trimming removed 2 bases from V and 4 bases from J; junction bases left unmatched: 2. Per the germline V gene, CDR1 is MNHEY and CDR2 is SMNVEV (reference sequence). CDR3 DNA sequence: TGTGCCAGCAGTTTAGGCAGGGGGAATCAGCCCCAGCATTTT. This codes for CASSLGRGNQPQHF.

This clone was picked up many times. This rearrangement joins TRBV30 to TRBJ2-1, with D perhaps matching TRBD2 (5 bases). With 5 bases removed from V and 2 bases from J, the gap between germline ends came to 16 bases. Germline V gene data show CDR1 as GTSNPN and CDR2 as SVGIG (reference sequence). The CDR3 spans 15 residues. The CDR3 nucleotides are TGTGCCTGGGGCGGACTTTTGCTAACCTACAATGAGCAGTTCTTC. As protein: CAWGGLLLTYNEQFF. The whole variable domain, remainder taken from reference TRBV30 and TRBJ2-1, is SQTIHQWPATLVQPVGSPLSLECTVEGTSNPNLYWYRQAAGRGLQLLFYSVGIGQISSEVPQNLSASRPQDRQFILSSKKLLLSDSGFYLCAWGGLLLTYNEQFFGPGTRLTVL.

The V gene is TRBV6-2 or TRBV6-3, the J gene TRBJ1-2; tentative D call: TRBD1 (5 bases). Germline V CDR1 and CDR2: MNHEY, SVGEGT. Trimming left V 2 bases short and J 5 bases short, with 6 bases between. This CDR3 has 12 amino acids. CDR3 in DNA: TGTGCCAGCAGTTACAGGGGATATGGCTACACCTTC. It codes for CASSYRGYGYTF.

There are many counts of this clone. The CDR3 sequence: CASSLEPRRKQYF. The CDR3 bases are TGCGCCAGCAGCTTGGAACCCCGTAGGAAGCAGTACTTC. J is TRBJ2-7 and V is TRBV5-1; unclear D gene. V was trimmed by 0 bases and J by 8 bases, leaving 12 bases between them. This CDR3 comprises 13 residues. CDR1 is SGHRS and CDR2 is YFSETQ in the germline V gene.

This clone was counted only a few times. J is TRBJ1-5 and V is TRBV28, with no clear D. Germline V gives CDR1 MDHEN, CDR2 SYDVKM. Trimming took 3 bases from V and 4 from J, leaving 7 bases between them. The CDR3 contains 13 residues. The CDR3 reads CASSFTGNQPQHF. The CDR3 DNA reads as TGTGCCAGCAGTTTTACCGGGAATCAGCCCCAGCATTTT. The full variable domain, completed using reference TRBV28 and TRBJ1-5, is DVKVTQSSRYLVKRTGEKVFLECVQDMDHENMFWYRQDPGLGLRLIYFSYDVKMKEKGDIPEGYSVSREKKERFSLILESASTNQTSMYLCASSFTGNQPQHFGDGTRLSIL.

This clone ranks as medium-sized. The gene calls are TRBV5-1 and TRBJ2-7; 8 positions agree with TRBD2. The junction had 3 bases not matched to a gene; V was cut back by 0 bases and J by 7 bases. This CDR3 has 13 residues. Germline CDR1 and CDR2: SGHRS and YFSETQ. CDR3 nucleotide sequence: TGCGCCAGCAGCTTGGTCGGGGGGGGAGAGCAGTACTTC. It is translated as CASSLVGGGEQYF.

This clone was observed many times. V and J are TRBV6-1 and TRBJ1-4; 10 bases agree with TRBD1. This CDR3 has 15 residues. Trimming at V came to 5 bases and at J to 7 bases, leaving 7 bases not matched to a gene. Germline CDR1 and CDR2: MNHNS and SASEGT. This chain's CDR3 is CASSPPDRGVEKLFF. The CDR3 DNA reads TGTGCCAGCAGTCCTCCGGACAGGGGGGTTGAAAAACTGTTTTTT.

In this sample, this clone turned up many times. Other DNA sequences in this sample translate to the same CDR3. V is TRBV29-1 and J is TRBJ2-3; D possibly corresponds to TRBD2 (6 bases). CDR1 is SQVTM, CDR2 ANQGSEA, per germline. The CDR3 has 14 residues. V lost 6 bases, J lost 3 bases, and 16 bases lay in between. The DNA of the CDR3 is TGCAGCGTGGAAACAGGAGGGGTGACAGATACGCAGTATTTT. Protein: CSVETGGVTDTQYF.

At least ten counts were recorded for this clone. The rearrangement uses TRBV11-2 and TRBJ1-1; D is undetermined. Germline V gene data show CDR1 as SGHAT and CDR2 as FQNNGV. The CDR3 sequence is 13 residues long. V lost 1 base, J lost 0 bases, and 3 bases lay in between. The CDR3 loop reads CASSLVVNTEAFF. The CDR3 DNA sequence: TGTGCCAGCAGCTTAGTGGTGAACACTGAAGCTTTCTTT.

This clone was counted at least ten times. This chain joins TRBV28 and TRBJ2-7; 10 bases match TRBD1. With V trimmed by 6 bases and J by 7 bases, 12 bases remained unmatched. In germline, CDR1 is MDHEN, CDR2 SYDVKM. The length of the CDR3 is 15 residues. The chain's CDR3 is CASRPRDRGLFEQYF. The CDR3 nucleotides read TGTGCCAGCAGACCCCGGGACAGGGGCCTTTTTGAGCAGTACTTC.

This clone was observed many times. V is TRBV3-1 and J is TRBJ2-2; D is ambiguous. Germline-derived CDR1 and CDR2 are LGHDT and YNNKEL (reference sequence). Trimming cost V 1 base and J 3 bases, with 9 bases left between them. This CDR3 contains 15 residues. The CDR3 nucleotides read TGTGCCAGCAGCCAAGTACAGAGACACACCGGGGAGCTGTTTTTT. Translating gives CASSQVQRHTGELFF.

The chain carries TRBV20-1 and TRBJ2-7; D tentatively fits TRBD1 or TRBD2 (5 bases each). Per the germline V gene, CDR1 is DFQATT and CDR2 is SNEGSKA (reference sequence). V gave up 6 bases and J gave up 0 bases, with 18 bases separating them. This CDR3 is 15 amino acids long. The CDR3 DNA is TGCAGTGCAAAGGCACCGAGGGGCCCCTCCTACGAGCAGTACTTC. Its protein is CSAKAPRGPSYEQYF.

A note on this clone: The limits of the CDR3 on the DNA are not certain, so only TCRdb's listed CDR3 is given. This chain connects TRBV28 to TRBJ2-1. With termini counted, the CDR3 has 19 amino acids. CDR1 is MDHEN, CDR2 SYDVKM, per germline. The CDR3 loop is CASSFYICSAGETYNEQFF.

This clone occurred once. The rearrangement joins TRBV19 to TRBJ1-1; D perhaps matches TRBD1 (5 bases). The CDR3 runs 14 residues. V gave up 6 bases and J gave up 2 bases, with 13 bases separating them. The germline V gene encodes CDR1 LNHDA and CDR2 SQIVND (reference sequence). Here the CDR3 reads CASSKGDANTEAFF. The DNA for the CDR3 is TGTGCCAGTAGCAAAGGGGACGCAAACACTGAAGCTTTCTTT.

This clone was seen many times. The V and J genes are TRBV20-1 and TRBJ1-4; 8 bases fit TRBD1. The V gene end was trimmed by 6 bases and the J gene end by 8 bases; junction bases not matched to a gene: 14. This CDR3 region has 15 residues. Germline CDR1 reads DFQATT; CDR2 reads SNEGSKA (reference sequence). This CDR3 reads CSAPTTGGGGEKLFF. CDR3 in DNA: TGCAGTGCCCCGACCACAGGGGGTGGGGGAGAAAAACTGTTTTTT.

This clone was observed many times. This chain joins TRBV6-1 and TRBJ1-1; D is possibly TRBD1 (5 bases). Germline assignment: CDR1 MNHNS and CDR2 SASEGT. CDR3 length: 15 residues. Between the trimmed V and J ends, which lost 2 bases and 6 bases, there was a span of 16 bases. The CDR3 here is CASSEFWGEVAEAFF. CDR3 sequence (DNA): TGTGCCAGCAGTGAATTCTGGGGCGAGGTTGCTGAAGCTTTCTTT.

The rearrangement joins TRBV7-2 to TRBJ2-6, with unresolved D. CDR3 size: 15 residues. Germline CDR1 reads SGHTA; CDR2 reads FQGNSA. V was trimmed by 5 bases and J by 0 bases, leaving 8 bases between them. In DNA form, the CDR3 reads TGTGCCAGCAGCGTGGGCCGCTCTGGGGCCAACGTCCTGACTTTC. Protein sequence: CASSVGRSGANVLTF.

This clone showed up many times. V usage is TRBV5-1 and J usage is TRBJ2-1; the D gene is possibly TRBD2 (6 bases). This CDR3 is built from 14 residues. Deletions cut 4 bases from V and 6 bases from J, with 14 bases between. Germline CDR1 SGHRS, CDR2 YFSETQ. CDR3 in amino acids: CASSTRDWGNEQFF. CDR3 DNA: TGCGCCAGCAGCACCCGGGACTGGGGCAATGAGCAGTTCTTC. The entire variable domain, with the rest obtained from reference TRBV5-1 and TRBJ2-1, is as follows: KAGVTQTPRYLIKTRGQQVTLSCSPISGHRSVSWYQQTPGQGLQFLFEYFSETQRNKGNFPGRFSGRQFSNSRSEMNVSTLELGDSALYLCASSTRDWGNEQFFGPGTRLTVL.

The chain has TRBV6-4 and TRBJ2-2; D gene unclear. The CDR3 totals 14 residues. Germline CDR1 and CDR2: MRHNA and SNTAGT. V was pared by 3 bases and J by 6 bases, with 11 bases between. The CDR3 region has the DNA TGTGCCAGCAGTGAAACCCCGGTTGCCGGGGAGCTGTTTTTT. Translation: CASSETPVAGELFF.

This clone was recorded many times. V gene TRBV28 combines with J gene TRBJ2-3, with 8 bases identical to TRBD2. CDR1 is MDHEN, CDR2 SYDVKM, per germline. The CDR3 spans 16 residues. The V gene end was trimmed by 2 bases and the J gene end by 4 bases; junction bases not matched to a gene: 8. CDR3 region: CASSLTAGGYPDTQYF. The CDR3, as DNA: TGTGCCAGCAGTTTAACGGCGGGAGGTTATCCAGATACGCAGTATTTT.

This clone was recorded at least ten times. The chain carries TRBV9 and TRBJ1-6, with D possibly matching TRBD1 (5 bases). Per germline, CDR1 SGDLS and CDR2 YYNGEE. This CDR3 spans 16 amino acids. With 0 bases removed from V and 5 bases from J, the gap between germline ends came to 12 bases. CDR3: CASSVEGRDDNSPLHF. CDR3 coding DNA: TGTGCCAGCAGCGTAGAGGGCAGGGACGATAATTCACCCCTCCACTTT.

About this clone: The junction shows a germline mismatch at one end, possibly a read error. V usage is TRBV11-2 and J usage is TRBJ2-3, with D perhaps given as TRBD1 or TRBD2 (6 bases each). The length of the CDR3 is 17 residues. Germline loops: CDR1 SGHAT, CDR2 FQNNGV. CDR3 protein: CANSVYRGPSGTDTQYF. The CDR3 DNA reads TGTGCCAACAGCGTATACCGGGGGCCTAGCGGCACAGATACGCAGTATTTT.